Shown below are 22 T cell receptor beta chains from a single sample sequenced in a study of Graves' ophthalmopathy and Graves' hyperthyroidism. RNA transcripts were the source from which TCR beta CDR3 regions were amplified. HTBI primers were used in a first-round RT-PCR, which preceded a second-round multiplex PCR. TCRdb recomputed calls from the multiplex PCR reads with MiXCR, one row per CDR3 protein. The sample has over 450,000 distinct CDR3 sequences; around an eighth are singletons. Input material: blood. These receptors all come from a woman between 25 and 40 years old with Graves' ophthalmopathy.

There are many counts of this clonotype. The CDR3 DNA reads TGTGCCACCAGCAGAGACAGGGTCTCTTTGTCTGGCTACACCTTC. The encoded protein is CATSRDRVSLSGYTF. This chain joins TRBV15 and TRBJ1-2; TRBD1 is a possible D gene (5 bases). V was clipped by 0 bases and J by 7 bases, with 15 bases between them. The CDR3 runs to 15 residues. CDR1 LNHNV and CDR2 YYDKDF come from the germline V gene (reference sequence).

The chain joins TRBV11-2 to TRBJ2-6; D is ambiguous. V was pared by 4 bases and J by 4 bases, with 17 bases between. The CDR3 totals 17 residues. CDR1 SGHAT and CDR2 FQNNGV come from the germline V gene. This chain's CDR3 is CASSSILGRSGANVLTF. The DNA for the CDR3 is TGTGCCAGCAGCTCAATTCTTGGCCGATCGGGGGCCAACGTCCTGACTTTC.

The chain employs TRBV19 and TRBJ1-2; D unresolved. The germline V gene encodes CDR1 LNHDA and CDR2 SQIVND (reference sequence). CDR3 length equals 16 residues. With 3 bases removed from V and 4 bases from J, the gap between germline ends came to 18 bases. The CDR3 region has the DNA TGTGCCAGTAGTATTTCGGAAGGCTCTGGGATCTATGGCTACACCTTC. This translates into CASSISEGSGIYGYTF.

The chain has TRBV12-5 and TRBJ2-2; TRBD2 agrees at 8 bases. CDR1 and CDR2 (germline): LGHNT, FRNRAP. V shed 0 bases, J shed 6 bases, and the junction held 3 bases outside the gene matches. The CDR3 runs to 15 residues. CDR3 in DNA: TGTGCTAGTGGTTTGGTAGCGGGGGCAGCCGGGGAGCTGTTTTTT. The encoded protein is CASGLVAGAAGELFF.

This clonotype was counted ten times or more. The chain has TRBV5-1 and TRBJ1-2, with 7 positions matching TRBD1. The CDR3 has 13 amino acids. Germline trimming cut 2 bases from V and 10 bases from J; bases unmatched to any gene: 8. Germline assignment: CDR1 SGHRS and CDR2 YFSETQ. In DNA, the CDR3 is TGCGCCAGCAGCTTAACAGGGGAGATAGACTACACCTTC. Its translation is CASSLTGEIDYTF.

A few counts support this clonotype. The V call is TRBV30, the J call TRBJ2-6, with 8 bases lining up with TRBD1. The junction had 9 bases not matched to a gene; V was cut back by 5 bases and J by 0 bases. Germline CDR1 is GTSNPN and CDR2 is SVGIG (reference sequence). This CDR3 has 17 amino acids. The CDR3 here is CAWGDRGRISGANVLTF. In DNA, the CDR3 is TGTGCCTGGGGAGACAGGGGAAGAATCTCTGGGGCCAACGTCCTGACTTTC.

This clonotype has ten or more counts. The chain carries TRBV6-5 and TRBJ1-1, with D possibly TRBD1 on 5 matching bases. With 5 bases removed from V and 2 bases from J, the gap between germline ends came to 9 bases. This CDR3 spans 13 amino acids. Germline V gene data show CDR1 as MNHEY and CDR2 as SVGAGI. DNA of the CDR3: TGTGCCAGCAGTACCCAGGGTAACACTGAAGCTTTCTTT. Its translation: CASSTQGNTEAFF.

The V call is TRBV10-1, the J call TRBJ2-7; D possibly corresponds to TRBD1 (5 bases). V was pared by 4 bases and J by 3 bases, with 7 bases between. CDR1 and CDR2 (germline): WNHNN, SYGVQD (reference sequence). The CDR3 is 12 amino acids. CDR3 region: CASSGGIYEQYF. In nucleotides, the CDR3 is TGCGCCAGCAGTGGGGGCATCTACGAGCAGTACTTC.

This chain connects TRBV28 to TRBJ2-5, with 7 bases fitting TRBD2. The germline gives CDR1 MDHEN, CDR2 SYDVKM. Germline trimming cut 5 bases from V and 6 bases from J; bases unmatched to any gene: 12. CDR3 length: 15 residues. Here the CDR3 reads CASSTPSGPRQTQYF. The CDR3 nucleotides read TGTGCCAGCAGTACGCCTAGCGGCCCACGACAGACCCAGTACTTC.

As for this clonotype: The junction does not match germline at one end; this may be a read error. The rearrangement uses TRBV5-1 and TRBJ2-3; unclear D gene. The CDR3 length is 13 residues. In germline, CDR1 is SGHRS, CDR2 YFSETQ. CDR3: CAISLAEKDTQYF. CDR3 DNA: TGCGCCATCAGCTTGGCCGAGAAAGATACGCAGTATTTT.

This clonotype occurred a few times. The J gene is TRBJ1-1, the V gene TRBV30; a possible D gene is TRBD1 (5 bases). Germline assignment: CDR1 GTSNPN and CDR2 SVGIG (reference sequence). The CDR3 consists of 12 residues. V shed 4 bases and J shed 5 bases, with 11 bases lying between them. The CDR3 DNA reads TGTGCCTGGATCTGGGGGGGAACTGAAGCTTTCTTT. It specifies CAWIWGGTEAFF.

This clonotype occurred many times. The J gene is TRBJ1-1, the V gene TRBV20-1; possible D gene TRBD1, 6 bases. CDR1 and CDR2 (germline): DFQATT, SNEGSKA (reference sequence). This CDR3 is built from 14 residues. V was pared by 6 bases and J by 0 bases, with 14 bases between. This CDR3 is CSASRGSLNTEAFF. The CDR3 DNA reads TGCAGTGCGAGCAGGGGCAGTCTGAACACTGAAGCTTTCTTT.

This clonotype has ten or more counts. This chain joins TRBV15 and TRBJ2-5, with 12 bases aligning to TRBD2. With V trimmed by 1 base and J by 7 bases, 7 bases remained unmatched. From germline, CDR1 is LNHNV and CDR2 YYDKDF (reference sequence). This CDR3 has 16 amino acids. The CDR3 is CATSRGASGRAGTQYF. Here the CDR3 DNA reads TGTGCCACCAGCAGAGGAGCTAGCGGGAGGGCCGGGACCCAGTACTTC.

This clonotype was seen many times. The genes are TRBV20-1 and TRBJ2-7, with 7 bases matching TRBD2. After removal of 3 bases from V and 7 bases from J, the junction contained 12 bases not matched to a gene. The germline CDR1 and CDR2 sequences are DFQATT and SNEGSKA (reference sequence). This CDR3 region has 14 residues. The CDR3 reads CSASSGLKAGEQYF. The CDR3 DNA follows: TGCAGTGCTAGTTCAGGGCTTAAAGCGGGGGAGCAGTACTTC.

The V call is TRBV18, the J call TRBJ1-2, with D unclear. The germline gives CDR1 KGHSH, CDR2 LQKENI. The CDR3 sequence is 16 residues long. V dropped 0 bases and J dropped 4 bases, with 15 bases sitting between them. CDR3 sequence reads: CASSPPTREGGYGYTF. CDR3 DNA sequence: TGTGCCAGCTCACCACCAACGCGGGAGGGTGGCTATGGCTACACCTTC.

This clonotype was seen repeatedly, ten times or more. The J gene is TRBJ1-1, the V gene TRBV10-3, with no clear D. Germline V gene data show CDR1 as ENHRY and CDR2 as SYGVKD. This CDR3 is 14 amino acids long. V lost 4 bases and J lost 6, with 15 bases in between. The CDR3 region is CAISVGVLGAEAFF. In DNA, the CDR3 is TGTGCCATCAGTGTCGGAGTTTTGGGCGCTGAAGCTTTCTTT.

With regard to this clonotype: This may be a read error: a much more frequent sequence differs by one nucleotide. This chain uses TRBV28 with TRBJ2-5; possible D gene TRBD1, 6 bases. This CDR3 comprises 16 residues. CDR1 is MDHEN and CDR2 is SYDVKM in the germline V gene. The DNA of the CDR3 is TGCGCCAGCAGTCACACCCCCGCGACAGGAGAAGAGACCCAGTACTTC. As protein: CASSHTPATGEETQYF.

At least ten counts were recorded for this clonotype. V gene TRBV14 combines with J gene TRBJ2-6; D may be TRBD2 (5 bases). This CDR3 has 17 residues. The V end lost 0 bases, the J end lost 4 bases, and 13 bases lay between the germline ends. Germline V gives CDR1 SGHDN, CDR2 FVKESK. The CDR3 is CASSQEGGLRGANVLTF. CDR3 sequence (DNA): TGTGCCAGCAGCCAAGAAGGCGGACTGAGGGGGGCCAACGTCCTGACTTTC.

This clonotype was seen at least ten times. The rearrangement uses TRBV12-3 or TRBV12-4 and TRBJ1-1; D possibly corresponds to TRBD1 (5 bases). V shed 1 base and J shed 4 bases, with 16 bases lying between them. The CDR3 totals 16 residues. CDR3 nucleotides: TGTGCCAGCAGTTTAGTTACAGGCGGAGTCACCACTGAAGCTTTCTTT. Its translation: CASSLVTGGVTTEAFF.

This clonotype was observed at least ten times. The rearrangement uses TRBV28 and TRBJ2-7, with D possibly matching TRBD2 (7 bases). V was pared by 10 bases and J by 5 bases, with 15 bases between. Per germline, CDR1 MDHEN and CDR2 SYDVKM. This CDR3 comprises 12 residues. The CDR3 coding sequence is TGTGCCATAGCAGGCGGGGGCAACGAGCAGTACTTC. Its translation is CAIAGGGNEQYF.

This clonotype was picked up one time. V and J are TRBV20-1 and TRBJ1-6; D unclear. Per the germline V gene, CDR1 is DFQATT and CDR2 is SNEGSKA (reference sequence). V lost 3 bases to trimming and J lost 10 bases, with 13 bases between them. This CDR3 is 13 amino acids long. CDR3 in amino acids: CSASFRSYSPLHF. The CDR3 DNA follows: TGCAGTGCTAGTTTTCGCAGCTACTCACCCCTCCACTTT.

This clonotype has more than one count but fewer than ten. The chain couples TRBV27 to TRBJ1-1, with TRBD1 as a possible D gene (5 bases). The CDR3 runs to 14 residues. Deletions cut 1 base from V and 3 bases from J, with 9 bases between. Germline loops: CDR1 MNHEY, CDR2 SMNVEV (reference sequence). CDR3 loop: CASSLYGGDTEAFF. In DNA form, the CDR3 reads TGTGCCAGCAGTTTATATGGGGGTGACACTGAAGCTTTCTTT.